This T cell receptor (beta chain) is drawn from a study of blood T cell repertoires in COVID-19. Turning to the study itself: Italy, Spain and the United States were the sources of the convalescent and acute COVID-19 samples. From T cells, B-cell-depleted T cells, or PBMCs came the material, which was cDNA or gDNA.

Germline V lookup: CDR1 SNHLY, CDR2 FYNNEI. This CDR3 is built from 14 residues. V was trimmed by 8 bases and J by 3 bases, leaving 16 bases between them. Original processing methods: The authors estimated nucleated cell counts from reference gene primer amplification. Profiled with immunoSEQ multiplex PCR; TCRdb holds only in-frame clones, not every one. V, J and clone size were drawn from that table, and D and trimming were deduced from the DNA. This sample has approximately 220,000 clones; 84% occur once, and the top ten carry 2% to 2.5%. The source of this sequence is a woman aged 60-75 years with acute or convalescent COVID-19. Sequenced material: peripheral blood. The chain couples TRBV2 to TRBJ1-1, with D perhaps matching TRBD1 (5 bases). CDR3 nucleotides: TGTGCCAGCTCCGAAAGGGGCGTGTACACTGAAGCTTTCTTT. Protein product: CASSERGVYTEAFF.